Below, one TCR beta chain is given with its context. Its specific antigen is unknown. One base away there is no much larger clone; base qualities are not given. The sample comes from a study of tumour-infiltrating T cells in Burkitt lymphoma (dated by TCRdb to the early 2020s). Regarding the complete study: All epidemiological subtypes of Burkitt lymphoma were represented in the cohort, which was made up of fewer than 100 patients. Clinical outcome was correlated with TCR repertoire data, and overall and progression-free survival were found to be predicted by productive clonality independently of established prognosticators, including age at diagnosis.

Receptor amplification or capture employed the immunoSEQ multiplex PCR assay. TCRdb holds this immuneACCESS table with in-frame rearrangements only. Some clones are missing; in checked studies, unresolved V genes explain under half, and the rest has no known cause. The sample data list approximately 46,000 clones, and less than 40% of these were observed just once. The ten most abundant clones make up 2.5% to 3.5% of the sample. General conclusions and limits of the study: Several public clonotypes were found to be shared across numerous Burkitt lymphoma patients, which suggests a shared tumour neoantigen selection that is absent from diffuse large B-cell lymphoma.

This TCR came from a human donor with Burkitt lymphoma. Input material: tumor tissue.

The sequenced DNA: TGTGCCAGCAGTGTCACAGGGGGGGACTATGGCTACACCTTC. Translated, it reads CASSVTGGDYGYTF. The receptor chain draws on TRBV6-1 and TRBJ1-2; 8 bases in the middle match TRBD1. The CDR3, from cysteine to phenylalanine, totals 14 residues. The only DNA kept is the CDR3, 42 bases in frame from the first base. According to the germline V gene, CDR1 reads MNHNS and CDR2 reads SASEGT. Trimmed from V: 4 bases; trimmed from J: 3 bases; junction bases lacking a gene match: 4.